Detailed here is one T cell receptor (beta chain). No cognate antigen has been identified for it. No quality values exist for individual bases; no much larger clone is one base distant. The record originates from a study of blood T cell repertoires in COVID-19 (dated by TCRdb to about 2020). Turning to the overall study: Samples covering the acute and convalescent phases of COVID-19 were provided by collaborators in the United States, Italy and Spain. The material from the prospective study consisted of cDNA or gDNA derived from T cells, B-cell-depleted T cells, or PBMCs. Subjects who had been exposed to COVID-19, were actively infected with it, or had recovered from it provided the deeply sampled blood TCRbeta repertoires that made up the dataset. The repertoires were released in a freely available public database intended as a resource for research on the immune response to SARS-CoV-2. The samples were drawn from two sources: the first 160 participants of the ongoing ImmuneRACE study, and 950 to 1,500 subjects contributed by 6 global collaborators. A de-identified subject ID, COVID-19 status, age in years and sex were almost always included in the sample metadata. HLA class I and class II types, where available, came from metadata supplied by the sample provider rather than from assay-based typing.

TCRbeta CDR3 regions were amplified from genomic DNA by means of the immunoSEQ Assay, a bias-controlled multiplex PCR. From the authors' description of their analysis: The number of nucleated cells in each sample was estimated by amplification of reference gene primers within the assay. To quantify the absolute abundance of each unique TCRbeta CDR3 rearrangement, sequence reads were collapsed and filtered. For each sample, productive Simpson clonality was calculated by taking the square root of Simpson's diversity index across productive rearrangements. Imported from immuneACCESS, the table was reduced by TCRdb to in-frame sequences with V and J called. These copies leave out some clones; in studies compared against another copy, an unresolved V gene accounts for under half, and the cause of the remainder is not known. V, J and clone size are those of that table, while D and trimming were read from the DNA. Within this sample are 200,000 to 300,000 clones, with about 82% of them counted one time only. The ten largest make up more than 6% of the sample.

On the study overall, not on this receptor specifically: The quantity of clinical and demographic metadata differed by source and by participant and was supplied without curation.

The trim is 2 bases for V and 7 bases for J, with a gap of 15 bases between the germline ends. From a lookup of the germline V gene (reference sequence), CDR1 and CDR2 are LNHDA and SQIVND. The CDR3, cysteine through phenylalanine, is 15 amino acids long. Only the CDR3 DNA is retained, 45 bases long and in frame from the first base. Each collaborating institution followed its own protocols to collect whole blood in K2EDTA tubes. For TCRbeta analysis, collaborators shipped samples as frozen whole blood, isolated PBMCs, or DNA extracted from either of those sample types. Recombination connected TRBV19 to TRBJ2-1; the D gene lacks a confident call. This clonotype originated in an older woman with active or convalescent COVID-19. Sequenced sample: peripheral blood. Here the CDR3 is given as CASSIQATPRNEQFF. Here is the DNA: TGTGCCAGTAGTATACAAGCCACCCCCAGGAATGAGCAGTTCTTC.